This T cell receptor (beta chain) was captured in a study of Tregs in tolerant kidney transplant recipients. Notes on the study in general: The most relevant donor-specific Treg TCRbeta repertoire apparently came from expansion with activated donor B cells. Findings come from small patient numbers and require larger validation. Biological reproducibility was not directly addressed in this study.

TCRdb's copy holds only in-frame clones and misses some; the assay was immunoSEQ multiplex PCR. Found here are some 90,000 clones, more than 80% of them singletons; the top ten hold around 4.5%. With regard to this clone: Its target is not known.

Thawed PBMCs were FACS-sorted into unstimulated CD4+CD25+CD127- regulatory T cells, CD4+CD25- non-regulatory cells, CD4 and CD8 cells. This CDR3 spans 16 amino acids. V lost 5 bases and J lost 2, with 17 bases in between. CDR1 is SEHNR and CDR2 is FQNEAQ in the germline V gene (reference sequence). The sample taken for sequencing was CD8+ T cells from blood. The rearrangement links TRBV7-9 to TRBJ2-3, with D maybe TRBD2 (6 bases). The sequence came from a human donor in good health. CDR3 protein: CASSPSAGHSTDTQYF. DNA for the CDR3: TGTGCCAGCAGCCCCTCAGCGGGCCACTCCACAGATACGCAGTATTTT.